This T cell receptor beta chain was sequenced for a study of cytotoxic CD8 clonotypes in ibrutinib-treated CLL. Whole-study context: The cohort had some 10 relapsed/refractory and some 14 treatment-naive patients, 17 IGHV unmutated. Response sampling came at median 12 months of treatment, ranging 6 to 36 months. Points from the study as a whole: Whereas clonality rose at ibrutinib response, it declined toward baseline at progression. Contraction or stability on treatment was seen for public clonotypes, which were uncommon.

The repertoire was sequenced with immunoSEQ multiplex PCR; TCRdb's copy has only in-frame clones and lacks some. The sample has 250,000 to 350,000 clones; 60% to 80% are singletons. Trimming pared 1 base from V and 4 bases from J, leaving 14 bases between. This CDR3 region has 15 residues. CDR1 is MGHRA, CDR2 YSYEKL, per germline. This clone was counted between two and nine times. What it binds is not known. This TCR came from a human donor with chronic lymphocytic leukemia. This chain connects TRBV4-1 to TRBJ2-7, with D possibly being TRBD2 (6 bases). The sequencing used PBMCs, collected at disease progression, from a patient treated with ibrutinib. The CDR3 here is CASSQGTGSKYEQYF. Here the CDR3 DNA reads TGCGCCAGCAGCCAAGGCACCGGGAGCAAGTACGAGCAGTACTTC.